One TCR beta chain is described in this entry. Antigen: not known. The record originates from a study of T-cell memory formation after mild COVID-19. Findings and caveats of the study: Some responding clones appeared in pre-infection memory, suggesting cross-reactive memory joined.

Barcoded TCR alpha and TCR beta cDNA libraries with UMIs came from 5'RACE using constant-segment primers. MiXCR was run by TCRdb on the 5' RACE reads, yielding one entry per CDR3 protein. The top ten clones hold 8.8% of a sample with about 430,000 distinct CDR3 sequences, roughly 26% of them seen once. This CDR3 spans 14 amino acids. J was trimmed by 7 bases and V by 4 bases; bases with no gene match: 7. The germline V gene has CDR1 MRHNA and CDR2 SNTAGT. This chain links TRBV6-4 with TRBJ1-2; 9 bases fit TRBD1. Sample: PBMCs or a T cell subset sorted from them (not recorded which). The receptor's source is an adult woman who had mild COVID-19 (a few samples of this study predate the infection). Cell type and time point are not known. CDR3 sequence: CASSADRGGSGYTF. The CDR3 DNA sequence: TGTGCCAGCAGTGCGGACAGGGGAGGTAGTGGCTACACCTTC.